The TCR beta chain described here comes from a study of T cell responses to AZD1222 COVID-19 vaccine. Overall study results and limits: Donors were chiefly white British, with a greater number of females, and clonal diversity was perhaps underestimated.

As to this clone: The antigen is undetermined.

Between the trimmed V and J ends, which lost 3 bases and 1 base, there was a span of 10 bases. This CDR3 is built from 14 residues. Germline V lookup: CDR1 MNHNS, CDR2 SASEGT. Sequenced by immunoSEQ multiplex PCR; TCRdb stores in-frame clones only, minus some. The data show 150,000 to 200,000 clones, around 87% seen once. This chain connects TRBV6-1 to TRBJ2-7, with D possibly matching TRBD2 (6 bases). The material was peripheral blood, obtained on day 0 of MenACWY control vaccination. The clonotype comes from an adult in good health. The CDR3 spells CASSEGTLSYEQYF. CDR3 DNA sequence: TGTGCCAGCAGTGAGGGGACTCTGTCCTACGAGCAGTACTTC.